This T cell receptor (beta chain) was retrieved from a study of T-cell reconstitution after alpha-beta-depleted transplantation in children. At least ten counts were recorded for this clonotype. V was clipped by 1 base and J by 3 bases; unmatched bases: 7. CDR1 and CDR2 from the germline V gene are SGHRS and YFSETQ. The CDR3 spans 16 residues. Unique molecular identifiers were used in preparing the TCRbeta library. TCRdb ran MiXCR on the PCR reads and lists one entry per CDR3 protein. Of 280,000 or so distinct CDR3 sequences listed, 9.5% to 13% are singletons. V usage is TRBV5-1 and J usage is TRBJ2-5; the match to TRBD2 covers 9 bases. Specimen: peripheral blood, collected 180 days after TCRalphabeta/CD19-depleted stem cell transplant. This TCR came from a male patient aged 2-9 years who had a stem cell transplant for chronic granulomatous disease, so the T cells may come from the graft donor. CDR3 amino acids: CASSLSLASGEETQYF. Written as DNA, the CDR3 is TGCGCCAGCAGCTTGAGTCTGGCTAGCGGGGAAGAGACCCAGTACTTC.